The rows below give T cell receptor beta chains drawn from one sample of a study of cytomegalovirus exposure and HLA in healthy donors. Libraries were prepared by immunoSEQ multiplex PCR; TCRdb keeps only in-frame clonotypes and omits some of them. The sample contains about 220,000 clones, 82% of which appear only once. Sequencing was performed on PBMCs. These TCRs come from a man aged 35 to 55 in good health and CMV-seropositive. The conserved cysteine and the conserved F or W are not part of the CDR3 here. Fields, in order: J gene, V gene, CDR3 protein.

TRBJ1-3 TRBV4-1 ASSQVQDLSGNTIY
TRBJ2-1 TRBV9 ASSPRLHNEQF
TRBJ1-5 TRBV4-1 ASSQGQPGQGQPQH
TRBJ1-5 TRBV6-5 ASSLQGRNQPQH
TRBJ1-4 TRBV7-9 ASSSLPEKLF
TRBJ1-4 TRBV19 ASGWGGRTNEKLF
TRBJ2-5 TRBV27 ASSPGAGNRETQY
TRBJ1-1 TRBV7-9 ASSRGAGATEAF
TRBJ2-4 TRBV13 ASSPHPGQGANIQY
TRBJ1-2 TRBV7-6 ASSLAGGVNGYT
TRBJ2-5 TRBV6-5 ASRAPGPGETQY
TRBJ1-1 TRBV19 ASSIDLEGGNTEAF
TRBJ1-4 TRBV14 ASSRDGQGGEKLF
TRBJ2-7 TRBV7-9 ASSPPPDTSTYEQY